This is a list of T cell receptor beta chains from one sample in a study of T cells in Graves' hyperthyroidism and ophthalmopathy. TCRdb re-derived calls from the multiplex PCR reads in MiXCR, one entry per CDR3 protein. Of around 350,000 distinct CDR3 sequences in the sample, roughly 13% were seen once. Material for sequencing was blood. These receptor sequences come from a woman under 30 with Graves' hyperthyroidism. Both conserved end residues are part of each CDR3. D genes are given only for firm matches. Where a row states a size, it is once, few, many or the class of an expanded clone; other rows omit it.

>-|many|TRBV5-6|TRBJ2-5
CASNLLGGGAQYF
TGTGCCAGCAATCTACTGGGGGGAGGAGCCCAGTACTTC
>-|-|TRBV14|TRBJ2-7
CASRQDDYEQYF
TGTGCCAGCCGCCAAGACGACTACGAGCAGTACTTC
>TRBD1|few|TRBV10-2|TRBJ1-2
CASSESEGAPNYGYTF
TGCGCCAGCAGTGAGTCAGAGGGGGCACCTAACTATGGCTACACCTTC
>-|-|TRBV14|TRBJ2-1
CASSQDASAPFLSSYNEQFF
TGTGCCAGCAGCCAAGACGCTAGCGCTCCCTTCTTGAGCTCCTACAATGAGCAGTTCTTC
>TRBD2|many|TRBV24-1|TRBJ2-3
CATSDMTSGSVTQYF
TGTGCCACCAGTGACATGACTAGCGGGAGTGTTACGCAGTATTTT
>TRBD2|few|TRBV6-4|TRBJ2-3
CASSGVAGEVDTQYF
TGTGCCAGCAGTGGAGTAGCGGGAGAGGTAGATACGCAGTATTTT
>-|many|TRBV24-1|TRBJ2-1
CATSDSGNTVRDNEQFF
TGTGCCACCAGTGATTCGGGCAATACAGTGAGGGACAATGAGCAGTTCTTC
>-|many|TRBV9|TRBJ2-2
CASSVGMNTGELFF
TGTGCCAGCAGCGTAGGGATGAACACCGGGGAGCTGTTTTTT
>TRBD2|few|TRBV5-4|TRBJ2-1
CASSPGTSGVEQFF
TGTGCCAGCAGCCCCGGGACTAGCGGCGTTGAGCAGTTCTTC
>-|many|TRBV11-1|TRBJ1-6
CASSFRQGNSPLHF
TGTGCCAGCAGCTTTCGGCAGGGGAATTCACCCCTCCACTTT
>TRBD2|-|TRBV7-9|TRBJ2-3
CASSLPGLAGGSTDTQYF
TGTGCCAGCAGCTTGCCGGGACTAGCGGGGGGGAGCACAGATACGCAGTATTTT
>TRBD2|many|TRBV19|TRBJ2-1
CASSIELALAGRGNEQFF
TGTGCCAGTAGTATAGAATTGGCGCTAGCGGGGCGAGGCAATGAGCAGTTCTTC
>TRBD1|-|TRBV4-1|TRBJ1-4
CASSQQGAVEKLFF
TGCGCCAGCAGCCAACAGGGGGCGGTGGAAAAACTGTTTTTT
>TRBD2|few|TRBV27|TRBJ2-3
CASSLLGLAGGHWWTDTQYF
TGTGCCAGCAGTTTGTTAGGGCTAGCGGGGGGGCACTGGTGGACAGATACGCAGTATTTT
>TRBD2|many|TRBV10-3|TRBJ2-5
CAIGRLAGGEETQYF
TGTGCCATCGGCCGACTAGCGGGAGGGGAAGAGACCCAGTACTTC
>TRBD1|many|TRBV20-1|TRBJ1-1
CSAAAPGTGGLGTEAFF
TGCAGTGCCGCCGCCCCCGGGACAGGGGGTTTGGGGACTGAAGCTTTCTTT
>-|-|TRBV20-1|TRBJ1-1
CSAGEKDTEAFF
TGCAGTGCTGGGGAAAAAGACACTGAAGCTTTCTTT
>-|-|TRBV6-1|TRBJ1-5
CASSELFWSNQPQHF
TGTGCCAGCAGTGAATTGTTTTGGAGCAATCAGCCCCAGCATTTT
>-|many|TRBV7-2|TRBJ1-2
CASSIQGPYGYTF
TGTGCCAGCAGCATACAGGGTCCCTATGGCTACACCTTC
>-|-|TRBV5-1|TRBJ1-1
CASSQLSTVNTEAFF
TGCGCCAGCAGCCAGCTTTCGACGGTGAACACTGAAGCTTTCTTT
>-|many|TRBV7-2|TRBJ2-3
CASGPYTDTQYF
TGTGCCAGCGGGCCGTACACAGATACGCAGTATTTT
>-|many|TRBV6-1|TRBJ1-5
CASNRFSNQPQHF
TGTGCCAGCAACAGGTTCAGCAATCAGCCCCAGCATTTT